The source of this TCR beta chain is a study of Graves' ophthalmopathy and Graves' hyperthyroidism. The sequenced template was RNA, covering the TCR beta CDR3 region. First-round RT-PCR with HTBI primers preceded a second-round multiplex PCR. TCRdb reanalysed the multiplex PCR reads using MiXCR and keeps one entry per CDR3 protein. The sample carries 650,000 to 900,000 distinct CDR3 sequences, 40% recorded once. Other autoimmune diseases, uncontrolled infections, pregnancy or lactation excluded patients from enrollment. Trimming pared 4 bases from V and 8 bases from J, leaving 7 bases between. The CDR3 is made up of 12 amino acids. Germline V gives CDR1 SGDLS, CDR2 YYNGEE.

The TCR originated in an adult man with Graves' ophthalmopathy. The chain couples TRBV9 to TRBJ1-6; D gene unclear. Input material: peripheral blood. This CDR3 reads CASSQDYSPLHF. The CDR3 DNA sequence: TGTGCCAGCAGCCAAGACTATTCACCCCTCCACTTT.